What follows are 17 T cell receptor beta chains derived from one specimen sequenced in a study of T cell responses to AZD1222 COVID-19 vaccine. The data were produced by immunoSEQ multiplex PCR, yet TCRdb's version contains in-frame clones alone and is incomplete. This sample yields around 75,000 clones, of which roughly 81% are seen a single time; about 13% belongs to the top ten. The sample here was peripheral blood, taken on day 0 of AZD1222 vaccination. Receptor source: an adult in good health.

The chain combines TRBV2 with TRBJ1-6; TRBD1 is a possible D gene (6 bases). In germline, CDR1 is SNHLY, CDR2 FYNNEI. The CDR3 covers 14 residues. The germline V and J ends were trimmed by 4 bases and 10 bases, with 14 bases remaining between them. The CDR3 protein is CASSVTGRDSPLHF. In DNA, the CDR3 is TGTGCCAGCAGTGTGACAGGCCGGGACTCACCCCTCCACTTT.

The gene calls are TRBV12-2 and TRBJ2-3. TRBV12-2 is a pseudogene locus. CDR3 length: 16 residues. The CDR3 nucleotides read TGTGCAAGTCGCTTAGTTCCCCGGGACCTCACAGATACGCAGTATTTT. Protein product: CASRLVPRDLTDTQYF.

A few counts support this clone. The rearrangement joins TRBV28 to TRBJ1-3; 7 positions match TRBD1. V was clipped by 6 bases and J by 0 bases; unmatched bases: 5. The CDR3 consists of 15 residues. CDR1 is MDHEN and CDR2 is SYDVKM in the germline V gene. The CDR3 loop reads CASSPWTGSGNTIYF. The DNA of the CDR3 is TGTGCCAGCAGCCCCTGGACAGGCTCTGGAAACACCATATATTTT.

This clone occurred once. The chain uses TRBV6-5 and TRBJ1-4; 7 bases fit TRBD1. J was trimmed by 12 bases and V by 5 bases; bases with no gene match: 6. The length of the CDR3 is 12 residues. Looked up from germline, CDR1 is MNHEY and CDR2 is SVGAGI. This chain's CDR3 is CASSTNRGELFF. CDR3 DNA sequence: TGTGCCAGCAGTACAAACAGGGGAGAACTGTTTTTT.

The chain is built from TRBV6-5 and TRBJ1-4, with D tentatively TRBD1 (5 bases). The V gene lost 6 bases and the J gene lost 5 bases, with 13 bases spanning the gap. The germline gives CDR1 MNHEY, CDR2 SVGAGI. The CDR3 covers 14 residues. CDR3 region: CASSRDLGNEKLFF. The CDR3 DNA reads TGTGCCAGCAGCCGGGACTTGGGGAATGAAAAACTGTTTTTT.

This chain's CDR3 is CASSASGTSNYEQYF. The DNA for the CDR3 is TGTGCCAGTAGTGCCTCCGGGACAAGTAATTACGAGCAGTACTTC. The chain joins TRBV19 to TRBJ2-7, with a tentative D call TRBD1 (6 bases). The CDR3 contains 15 residues. V shed 5 bases and J shed 4 bases, with 18 bases lying between them. Per germline, CDR1 LNHDA and CDR2 SQIVND (reference sequence).

The chain is built from TRBV5-1 and TRBJ2-4; D is unclear. Germline V CDR1 and CDR2: SGHRS, YFSETQ. This CDR3 region has 15 residues. Trimming cost V 1 base and J 1 base, with 9 bases left between them. This CDR3 reads CASSLSARAKNIQYF. The CDR3 coding sequence is TGCGCCAGCAGCTTGTCAGCGCGTGCCAAAAACATTCAGTACTTC.

The chain is built from TRBV27 and TRBJ1-2; tentative D call: TRBD1 (5 bases). Germline values: CDR1 MNHEY, CDR2 SMNVEV (reference sequence). Deletions cut 3 bases from V and 6 bases from J, with 11 bases between. This CDR3 region has 13 residues. The CDR3 is CASSFGGGDGYTF. The CDR3 DNA follows: TGTGCCAGCAGTTTCGGGGGAGGCGATGGCTACACCTTC.

This clone was seen more than once but under ten times. The rearrangement links TRBV2 to TRBJ1-4, with D maybe TRBD1 (5 bases). This CDR3 contains 14 residues. In germline, CDR1 is SNHLY, CDR2 FYNNEI. With 8 bases removed from V and 7 bases from J, the gap between germline ends came to 17 bases. The CDR3 DNA reads TGTGCCAGCGGCGGTCGCAGGGATGGTGAAAAACTGTTTTTT. Amino acid sequence: CASGGRRDGEKLFF.

The genes are TRBV2 and TRBJ1-3, with a tentative D call TRBD1 (5 bases). V dropped 6 bases and J dropped 4 bases, with 19 bases sitting between them. CDR1 is SNHLY, CDR2 FYNNEI, per germline. The CDR3 covers 16 residues. CDR3 region: CASRPRSGGGGNTIYF. The CDR3 bases are TGTGCCAGCAGACCCCGGTCGGGGGGGGGAGGAAACACCATATATTTT. Full variable domain (outside the CDR3, taken from reference TRBV2 and TRBJ1-3): EPEVTQTPSHQVTQMGQEVILRCVPISNHLYFYWYRQILGQKVEFLVSFYNNEISEKSEIFDDQFSVERPDGSNFTLKIRSTKLEDSAMYFCASRPRSGGGGNTIYFGEGSWLTVV.

This chain joins TRBV21-1 and TRBJ2-1; TRBD1 is taken as the D call from the table, unchecked against the DNA. TRBV21-1 is a known pseudogene. The CDR3 sequence is 18 residues long. DNA for the CDR3: TGTGCCAGCAGCAAGGGGCACAGGGGTCCTGCCCGGTGGGGTGAGCAGTTCTTC. Its translation: CASSKGHRGPARWGEQFF.

J is TRBJ2-2 and V is TRBV28; a weak D match, TRBD1 (6 bases). Trimming stripped 6 bases from V and 6 bases from J, with 17 bases between. This CDR3 contains 15 residues. The germline V gene encodes CDR1 MDHEN and CDR2 SYDVKM. CDR3 loop: CASRPQGLRAGELFF. Written as DNA, the CDR3 is TGTGCCAGCAGACCTCAGGGGCTACGCGCCGGGGAGCTGTTTTTT.

The chain links TRBV21-1 to TRBJ2-7. TRBV21-1 is noted as a pseudogene. CDR3 length: 11 residues. As DNA, the CDR3 is TGTGCCACCAAGAAGGGCCACGAGCAGTACTTC. This gives the protein CATKKGHEQYF.

The chain uses TRBV29-1 and TRBJ1-3; D ambiguous. CDR3 size: 14 residues. Germline CDR1 reads SQVTM; CDR2 reads ANQGSEA. The V end was cut by 1 base, the J end by 0 bases, with 7 bases between. The CDR3 is CSVEGGYSGNTIYF. The DNA of the CDR3 is TGCAGCGTTGAAGGAGGTTACTCTGGAAACACCATATATTTT.

The V and J genes are TRBV18 and TRBJ2-5; D unresolved. V was trimmed by 3 bases and J by 2 bases, leaving 13 bases between them. Germline loops: CDR1 KGHSH, CDR2 LQKENI. The CDR3 totals 15 residues. Here the CDR3 DNA reads TGTGCCAGCTCACCCCGTGGTCCCCTACAAGAGACCCAGTACTTC. This gives the protein CASSPRGPLQETQYF.

This clone was recorded a few times. This chain connects TRBV18 to TRBJ2-3, with a weak D call TRBD2 (7 bases). Germline CDR1 KGHSH, CDR2 LQKENI. The CDR3 has 15 residues. With 2 bases removed from V and 1 base from J, the gap between germline ends came to 10 bases. CDR3 residues: CASSPWGGGTDTQYF. The CDR3 bases are TGTGCCAGCTCACCATGGGGGGGCGGCACAGATACGCAGTATTTT.

This clone came up once. The rearrangement joins TRBV10-3 to TRBJ1-5; 7 bases map to TRBD1. The CDR3 contains 14 residues. J was trimmed by 9 bases and V by 8 bases; bases with no gene match: 13. Germline V gene lookup returns CDR1 ENHRY and CDR2 SYGVKD. DNA for the CDR3: TGTGCCATCGGAAGAACCGACAGGGTCGGGCCCCAGCATTTT. Translated, it gives CAIGRTDRVGPQHF.